This T cell receptor (beta chain) was documented in a study of OX40 agonist ivuxolimab in advanced cancers. On the study more broadly: The patients received agonistic anti-OX40 (CD134) antibody ivuxolimab. The study enrolled dose-escalation patients with hepatocellular carcinoma, melanoma, renal cell or head and neck cancer.

Study-level results: With doses of 0.1 to 3.0 mg/kg, CD4+ and CD8+ blood T cells had undergone clonal expansion by week 6. Partial responders at 0.1-3.0 mg/kg had among the lowest clonal expansion.

Profiled with immunoSEQ multiplex PCR; TCRdb holds only in-frame clones, not every one. Among roughly 100,000 clones listed, 85% to 90% were seen once. In the case of this clone: Its antigen is still unknown.

This specimen consisted of CD4+ or CD8+ T cells sorted from blood, obtained in a trial of the OX40 agonist ivuxolimab. The origin of this receptor is an adult with an advanced solid tumor such as melanoma, head and neck, liver or kidney cancer.

The CDR3: CASSGVNSYEQYF. For the CDR3, the DNA is TGTGCCAGTAGCGGGGTCAACTCCTACGAGCAGTACTTC. The chain employs TRBV27 and TRBJ2-7; 8 nucleotides line up with TRBD2. Germline V lookup: CDR1 MNHEY, CDR2 SMNVEV (reference sequence). The CDR3 runs to 13 residues. V was clipped by 9 bases and J by 0 bases; unmatched bases: 4.